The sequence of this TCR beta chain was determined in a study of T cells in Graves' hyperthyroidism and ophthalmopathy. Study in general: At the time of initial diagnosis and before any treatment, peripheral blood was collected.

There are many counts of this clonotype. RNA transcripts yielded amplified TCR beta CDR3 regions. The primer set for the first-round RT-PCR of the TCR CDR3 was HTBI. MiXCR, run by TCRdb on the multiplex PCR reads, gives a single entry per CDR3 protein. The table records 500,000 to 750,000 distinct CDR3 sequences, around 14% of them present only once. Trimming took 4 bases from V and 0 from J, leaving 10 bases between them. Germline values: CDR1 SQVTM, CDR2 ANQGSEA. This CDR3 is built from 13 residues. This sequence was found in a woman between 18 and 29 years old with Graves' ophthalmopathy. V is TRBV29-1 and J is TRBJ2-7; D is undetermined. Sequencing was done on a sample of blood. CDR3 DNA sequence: TGCAGCGTTGTTTTACGATACTCCTACGAGCAGTACTTC. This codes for CSVVLRYSYEQYF.